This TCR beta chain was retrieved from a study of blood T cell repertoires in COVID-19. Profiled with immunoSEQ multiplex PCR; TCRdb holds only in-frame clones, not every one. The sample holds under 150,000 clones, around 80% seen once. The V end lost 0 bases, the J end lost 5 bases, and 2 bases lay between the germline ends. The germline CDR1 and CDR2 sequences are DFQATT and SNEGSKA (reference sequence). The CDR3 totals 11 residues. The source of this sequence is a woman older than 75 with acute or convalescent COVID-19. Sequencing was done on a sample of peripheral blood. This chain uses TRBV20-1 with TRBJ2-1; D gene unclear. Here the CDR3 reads CSARDNNEQFF. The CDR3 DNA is TGCAGTGCTAGAGATAACAATGAGCAGTTCTTC.